A single sample is the source of the 5 T cell receptor beta chains below, sequenced in a study of CD8 T cells in Susac syndrome. Random hexamers were used to reverse transcribe an amount of about 0.45 to 1 ug RNA. TCRdb passed the immunoSEQ multiplex PCR reads through MiXCR, listing each CDR3 protein once. The sample holds fewer than 350,000 distinct CDR3 sequences, under 95% seen once. Sample: CD4+ T cells from PBMCs. The receptors were sampled from a human donor with multiple sclerosis.

The chain recombines TRBV4-3 with TRBJ2-3; TRBD2 agrees at 7 bases. Germline V lookup: CDR1 LGHNA, CDR2 YSLEER. The trim removed 0 bases at V and 12 bases at J, leaving 9 bases unmatched. The CDR3 runs 14 residues. CDR3 nucleotides: TGCGCCAGCAGCCAAGAAGAGGTGGGGGGGTCTCAGTATTTT. Translated, it gives CASSQEEVGGSQYF.

V is TRBV11-2 and J is TRBJ2-7; TRBD2 agrees at 9 bases. After removal of 1 base from V and 7 bases from J, the junction contained 8 bases not matched to a gene. The CDR3 length is 15 residues. Per germline, CDR1 SGHAT and CDR2 FQNNGV. The CDR3 sequence is CASSLAAGGPREQYF. The CDR3 nucleotides read TGTGCCAGCAGCTTAGCGGCGGGAGGGCCTCGGGAGCAGTACTTC. The full variable domain, completed using reference TRBV11-2 and TRBJ2-7, is EAGVAQSPRYKIIEKRQSVAFWCNPISGHATLYWYQQILGQGPKLLIQFQNNGVVDDSQLPKDRFSAERLKGVDSTLKIQPAKLEDSAVYLCASSLAAGGPREQYFGPGTRLTVT.

This rearrangement joins TRBV7-2 to TRBJ2-2; D not certain. The CDR3 runs to 13 residues. V was trimmed by 2 bases and J by 6 bases, leaving 7 bases between them. Germline V lookup: CDR1 SGHTA, CDR2 FQGNSA. CDR3: CASSLSRSGELFF. CDR3 sequence (DNA): TGTGCCAGCAGCTTATCGAGGTCCGGGGAGCTGTTTTTT.

The chain couples TRBV7-9 to TRBJ2-1; weak D call: TRBD2 (6 bases). V was clipped by 5 bases and J by 5 bases, with 16 bases between them. The length of the CDR3 is 15 residues. In germline, CDR1 is SEHNR, CDR2 FQNEAQ (reference sequence). DNA for the CDR3: TGTGCCAGCAGCCGAGGGGCGGGGACGGACAATGAGCAGTTCTTC. Translation gives CASSRGAGTDNEQFF.

The rearrangement joins TRBV6-1 to TRBJ2-2, with a tentative D call TRBD2 (6 bases). The length of the CDR3 is 16 residues. Trimming left V 7 bases short and J 0 bases short, with 15 bases between. Germline values: CDR1 MNHNS, CDR2 SASEGT. The DNA of the CDR3 is TGTGCCAGCACCCGCCCGGGACTCGCGAACACCGGGGAGCTGTTTTTT. Translation: CASTRPGLANTGELFF.